This TCR beta chain was sequenced in a study of identical twins. Regarding the study as a whole: Invariant cells of the MAIT and iNKT types might have partly distorted the zero-insertion analyses.

CDR1 is SGHTA and CDR2 is FQGNSA in the germline V gene. The V gene lost 2 bases and the J gene lost 3 bases, with 18 bases spanning the gap. The CDR3 has 17 amino acids. Notes on this clonotype: Its cognate antigen is unknown.

TCRdb called the 5' RACE reads again in MiXCR, with one record for every CDR3 protein. The top ten hold around 0.48% of the sample, which has around 450,000 distinct CDR3 sequences, 14% seen once. The same sample was also studied in work on yellow fever vaccine responses in identical twins.

V is TRBV7-2 and J is TRBJ2-3, with a tentative D call TRBD1 (6 bases). Sequencing used CD4+ T cells sorted from blood. The source of this sequence is a woman aged 18-35 years in good health. The CDR3 reads CASSLSTGPRVTDTQYF. CDR3 DNA sequence: TGTGCCAGCAGCTTATCTACAGGGCCACGGGTTACAGATACGCAGTATTTT.